These 16 T cell receptor beta chains originate from one sample sequenced in a study of OX40 agonist ivuxolimab in advanced cancers. Assay used: immunoSEQ multiplex PCR; TCRdb lists only in-frame clones, some missing. The sample records 60,000 to 65,000 clones, about 81% being singletons. The source was CD4+ or CD8+ T cells sorted from blood, collected in a trial of the OX40 agonist ivuxolimab. The source of these receptors is an adult with an advanced solid tumor such as melanoma, head and neck, liver or kidney cancer.

This clone was seen once. The genes are TRBV5-5 and TRBJ1-4; 7 bases line up with TRBD1. There are 14 residues in the CDR3. Germline V gives CDR1 SGHKS, CDR2 YYEKEE (reference sequence). V dropped 4 bases and J dropped 8; count of bases not matched to a gene: 8. CDR3 region: CASSPPSDREKLFF. CDR3 bases: TGTGCCAGCAGCCCACCCTCGGACAGGGAAAAACTGTTTTTT.

J is TRBJ1-3 and V is TRBV9; D not certain. The CDR3 is 15 residues long. Germline CDR1 reads SGDLS; CDR2 reads YYNGEE. With 4 bases removed from V and 0 bases from J, the gap between germline ends came to 11 bases. CDR3 loop: CASSPAGHSGNTIYF. Written as DNA, the CDR3 is TGTGCCAGCAGCCCCGCGGGCCACTCTGGAAACACCATATATTTT.

V and J are TRBV28 and TRBJ1-5, with no clear D. Deletions cut 7 bases from V and 4 bases from J, with 11 bases between. This CDR3 is built from 13 residues. Germline V lookup: CDR1 MDHEN, CDR2 SYDVKM. For the CDR3, the DNA is TGTGCCAGCACTTTCGGCAGGAATCAGCCCCAGCATTTT. It encodes CASTFGRNQPQHF. The full variable domain, with the rest looked up from reference TRBV28 and TRBJ1-5, is DVKVTQSSRYLVKRTGEKVFLECVQDMDHENMFWYRQDPGLGLRLIYFSYDVKMKEKGDIPEGYSVSREKKERFSLILESASTNQTSMYLCASTFGRNQPQHFGDGTRLSIL.

V gene TRBV4-1 combines with J gene TRBJ1-5; TRBD1 might be the D (5 bases). Trimming removed 0 bases at V and 2 bases at J, with 14 bases between. This CDR3 comprises 17 residues. Germline lookup yields CDR1 MGHRA and CDR2 YSYEKL. CDR3 sequence: CASSQDRGAGGNQPQHF. CDR3 DNA: TGCGCCAGCAGCCAAGATCGGGGAGCGGGGGGCAATCAGCCCCAGCATTTT.

Regarding this clone: The limits of the CDR3 on the DNA are not certain, so only TCRdb's listed CDR3 is given. The chain is built from TRBV28 and TRBJ2-7; the D segment call TRBD2 is taken from the table without a DNA check. The CDR3 spans 15 residues, counting both ends. Germline V gene sequence: CDR1 MDHEN, CDR2 SYDVKM. The CDR3 loop is CASSTSGGGLYEQYF.

The chain links TRBV18 to TRBJ2-7; D unclear. The CDR3 loop spans 12 amino acids. The germline V gene encodes CDR1 KGHSH and CDR2 LQKENI. V lost 8 bases, J lost 6 bases, and 14 bases lay in between. The CDR3 loop is CASRTQDSEQYF. The CDR3 bases are TGTGCCAGCCGGACGCAAGACTCCGAGCAGTACTTC.

This chain connects TRBV19 to TRBJ2-5; D is unresolved. The germline CDR1 and CDR2 sequences are LNHDA and SQIVND (reference sequence). The CDR3 consists of 17 residues. Trimming took off 5 bases at V and 1 base at J, with 20 bases between the two ends. DNA of the CDR3: TGTGCCAGTAGTCTCGTGCTGGCCGGGCGGTCCCAAGAGACCCAGTACTTC. This codes for CASSLVLAGRSQETQYF. The full variable domain, completed using reference TRBV19 and TRBJ2-5, is DGGITQSPKYLFRKEGQNVTLSCEQNLNHDAMYWYRQDPGQGLRLIYYSQIVNDFQKGDIAEGYSVSREKKESFPLTVTSAQKNPTAFYLCASSLVLAGRSQETQYFGPGTRLLVL.

The chain combines TRBV5-6 with TRBJ2-3, with TRBD2 matching 12 bases. The CDR3 covers 16 residues. The V segment lost 4 bases and the J segment 3 bases; nucleotides outside the gene matches: 6. The germline gives CDR1 SGHDT, CDR2 YYEEEE. The CDR3 is CASSATSGGTTDTQYF. CDR3 nucleotide sequence: TGTGCCAGCAGCGCGACTAGCGGGGGAACGACAGATACGCAGTATTTT.

This clone appeared once. V is TRBV4-1 and J is TRBJ2-3, with TRBD2 identical over 7 bases. The CDR3 loop spans 18 amino acids. Germline CDR1 is MGHRA and CDR2 is YSYEKL. Unmatched junction bases numbered 12, after V lost 0 bases and J lost 3 bases. The CDR3 reads CASSQEGAGVSGTDTQYF. The CDR3 DNA follows: TGCGCCAGCAGCCAAGAAGGTGCGGGGGTCTCGGGGACAGATACGCAGTATTTT.

This clone was detected only a few times. The J gene is TRBJ1-3, the V gene TRBV10-3; D unclear. CDR1 is ENHRY and CDR2 is SYGVKD in the germline V gene. This CDR3 comprises 15 residues. V dropped 0 bases and J dropped 3 bases, with 9 bases sitting between them. CDR3 sequence reads: CAISESEGIGNTIYF. The CDR3, as DNA: TGTGCCATCAGTGAGTCTGAGGGTATTGGAAACACCATATATTTT.

This sequence joins TRBV27 and TRBJ2-3, with D perhaps given as TRBD1 or TRBD2 (6 bases each). Germline assignment: CDR1 MNHEY and CDR2 SMNVEV (reference sequence). The CDR3 is 14 amino acids. V lost 6 bases, J lost 7 bases, and 17 bases lay in between. The DNA for the CDR3 is TGTGCCAGCAGGGTGGAAACGGGGGCATATACGCAGTATTTT. This sequence encodes CASRVETGAYTQYF.

This chain uses TRBV6-5 with TRBJ2-5; 8 bases are a match to TRBD1. V shed 4 bases and J 5 bases; nucleotides not matched to a gene: 6. The CDR3 covers 14 residues. Germline CDR1 is MNHEY and CDR2 is SVGAGI. The chain's CDR3 is CASSFFRTGETQYF. The DNA of the CDR3 is TGTGCCAGCAGTTTCTTTCGGACAGGGGAGACCCAGTACTTC.

The V gene is TRBV5-1, the J gene TRBJ2-5, with 9 bases aligning to TRBD2. The CDR3 has 14 amino acids. The J segment lost 4 bases and the V segment lost 1 base, leaving 2 bases of the junction unmatched. Germline CDR1 is SGHRS and CDR2 is YFSETQ. CDR3 sequence (DNA): TGCGCCAGCAGCTTGTCGCGGGGGGGAGAGACCCAGTACTTC. It specifies CASSLSRGGETQYF.

The chain recombines TRBV30 with TRBJ2-5; D remains unclear. This CDR3 is built from 13 residues. V dropped 0 bases and J dropped 4 bases, with 9 bases sitting between them. Germline V gene data show CDR1 as GTSNPN and CDR2 as SVGIG (reference sequence). The chain's CDR3 is CAWSVLSGETQYF. DNA of the CDR3: TGTGCCTGGAGTGTACTTTCGGGAGAGACCCAGTACTTC.

The chain is built from TRBV9 and TRBJ2-3, with D hard to call. In germline, CDR1 is SGDLS, CDR2 YYNGEE. The CDR3 contains 12 residues. The V and J ends lost 5 bases and 0 bases respectively, with 4 bases between them. CDR3 protein: CASRGSTDTQYF. The CDR3 DNA sequence: TGTGCCAGCAGGGGTAGCACAGATACGCAGTATTTT.

V is TRBV4-1 and J is TRBJ1-1, with D tentatively TRBD1 (5 bases). Deletions cut 0 bases from V and 4 bases from J, with 9 bases between. CDR1 is MGHRA and CDR2 is YSYEKL in the germline V gene. This CDR3 comprises 14 residues. The CDR3 here is CASSQDSGGTEAFF. For the CDR3, the DNA is TGCGCCAGCAGCCAAGATTCGGGGGGCACTGAAGCTTTCTTT.